These 2 T cell receptor beta chains were sequenced from one sample in a study of blood T cells in healthy people across ages. Primed by a sample-barcoded 5' primer and a J-beta primer mix, a second PCR proceeded for roughly 6 to 12 cycles. TCRdb used MiXCR to reprocess the 5' RACE reads, holding one entry per CDR3 protein. The table lists 700,000 to 850,000 distinct CDR3 sequences, roughly 53% of them singletons. Sample: blood. All receptors come from a man at least 80 years old in good health.

This clonotype was counted a few times. V is TRBV29-1 and J is TRBJ1-1, with 7 bases lining up with TRBD1. Per germline, CDR1 SQVTM and CDR2 ANQGSEA. With 4 bases clipped from V and 7 bases from J, the junction kept 9 bases outside the gene matches. This CDR3 spans 13 amino acids. CDR3 sequence reads: CSVAKTGQSEAFF. For the CDR3, the DNA is TGCAGCGTTGCGAAGACAGGGCAGAGTGAAGCTTTCTTT.

This clonotype occurred a few times. The chain couples TRBV12-3 or TRBV12-4 to TRBJ2-3, with D unresolved. CDR3 size: 16 residues. V was shortened by 1 base and J by 14 bases, with 25 bases between the two germline ends. Written as DNA, the CDR3 is TGTGCCAGCAGTTTAGAGGCAGGCTCAGTGACCAGATACGCGTATTTT. This translates into CASSLEAGSVTRYAYF.